These T cell receptor beta chains were read from a single sample in a study of T-cell reconstitution after alpha-beta-depleted transplantation in children. TCRdb re-analysed the PCR reads in MiXCR, keeping a single row per CDR3 protein. The sample has hundreds of thousands of distinct CDR3 sequences, 13% seen once. The material was PBMCs, obtained before TCRalphabeta/CD19-depleted stem cell transplant. These receptors all come from a girl aged 2-9 years with congenital amegakaryocytic thrombocytopenia, due to receive a stem cell transplant. CDR3s include the opening cysteine and the closing phenylalanine or tryptophan. D genes are given only for firm matches. Size tells how often a clone was seen (once, few, many) or the class of an expanded clone, and some rows leave it out.

TRBD2	14	TRBV5-1	TRBJ2-5	few	CASSPLADQETQYF	TGCGCCAGCAGTCCTCTAGCGGACCAAGAGACCCAGTACTTC
-	15	TRBV12-3/TRBV12-4	TRBJ1-4	many	CASSLNGPTNEKLFF	TGTGCCAGCAGTTTAAATGGGCCAACTAATGAAAAACTGTTTTTT
-	14	TRBV7-2	TRBJ1-3	few	CASSLRWSGNTIYF	TGTGCCAGCAGCTTACGCTGGTCTGGAAACACCATATATTTT
-	15	TRBV12-3/TRBV12-4	TRBJ2-1	many	CASTTSGIFLNEQFF	TGTGCCAGCACAACTTCCGGGATTTTCCTCAATGAGCAGTTCTTC
-	14	TRBV5-1	TRBJ2-7	many	CASSLRDGYYEQYF	TGCGCCAGCAGCCTCCGGGACGGATACTACGAGCAGTACTTC
-	16	TRBV7-2	TRBJ2-3	few	CASSPGGVSGTDTQYF	TGTGCCAGCAGCCCCGGAGGGGTTAGCGGAACAGATACGCAGTATTTT
-	13	TRBV28	TRBJ1-5	few	CASSSGLRQPQHF	TGTGCCAGCAGTTCAGGGCTAAGGCAGCCCCAGCATTTT
-	14	TRBV5-1	TRBJ2-1	few	CASSPRPSPNEQFF	TGCGCCAGCAGCCCTCGGCCTAGTCCCAATGAGCAGTTCTTC
-	13	TRBV5-1	TRBJ1-2	many	CASSLQNEGGYTF	TGCGCCAGCAGCTTACAAAACGAGGGAGGCTACACCTTC
TRBD2	14	TRBV12-3/TRBV12-4	TRBJ2-7	many	CASRGTSGFWEQYF	TGTGCCAGCAGGGGGACTAGCGGTTTTTGGGAGCAGTACTTC
TRBD2	16	TRBV7-8	TRBJ2-7	few	CASSTMEAGTNYEQYF	TGTGCCAGCAGCACGATGGAAGCCGGGACTAACTACGAGCAGTACTTC
TRBD2	17	TRBV5-1	TRBJ2-7	few	CASSLDGTSGISYEQYF	TGCGCCAGCAGCTTGGACGGGACTAGCGGGATCTCCTACGAGCAGTACTTC
-	11	TRBV5-1	TRBJ2-1	few	CASSTAHEQFF	TGCGCCAGCAGCACTGCCCATGAGCAGTTCTTC
TRBD2	19	TRBV2	TRBJ2-1	once	CASCSPLAPSGRSYNEQFF	TGTGCCAGCTGTTCCCCGTTGGCGCCTAGCGGGCGCTCCTACAATGAGCAGTTCTTC
-	11	TRBV29-1	TRBJ2-1	many	CSVGYVNEQFF	TGCAGCGTGGGATACGTCAATGAGCAGTTCTTC
-	14	TRBV9	TRBJ2-5	-	CASSVKARQETQYF	TGTGCCAGCAGCGTGAAAGCGAGACAAGAGACCCAGTACTTC
TRBD2	15	TRBV5-1	TRBJ2-7	-	CASSLGASGTYEQYF	TGCGCCAGCAGCTTGGGGGCTAGCGGGACCTACGAGCAGTACTTC
-	19	TRBV5-1	TRBJ2-1	many	CASSSWLFPVPGPHNEQFF	TGCGCCAGCAGCTCCTGGCTCTTTCCGGTCCCGGGCCCCCACAATGAGCAGTTCTTC
-	13	TRBV7-9	TRBJ2-7	many	CASSRDQAYEQYF	TGTGCCAGCAGTCGGGACCAAGCCTACGAGCAGTACTTC
TRBD2	15	TRBV20-1	TRBJ2-7	few	CSAPILAGAVYEQYF	TGCAGTGCTCCGATCCTAGCGGGAGCTGTCTACGAGCAGTACTTC
TRBD2	12	TRBV10-3	TRBJ2-7	many	CAIKVAGFEQYF	TGTGCCATCAAGGTAGCGGGGTTCGAGCAGTACTTC
-	13	TRBV12-3/TRBV12-4	TRBJ2-5	few	CASRPSSAETQYF	TGTGCCAGCAGACCTTCTAGCGCGGAGACCCAGTACTTC
-	13	TRBV20-1	TRBJ2-1	many	CSATGPSGHEQFF	TGCAGTGCTACGGGGCCTAGTGGACATGAGCAGTTCTTC
TRBD2	13	TRBV14	TRBJ2-1	-	CASSLNWGGEQFF	TGTGCCAGCAGCCTTAACTGGGGGGGTGAGCAGTTCTTC
-	16	TRBV24-1	TRBJ2-1	few	CATSDPTGNPYNEQFF	TGTGCCACCAGTGACCCGACAGGAAACCCCTACAATGAGCAGTTCTTC
-	12	TRBV11-2	TRBJ1-2	many	CASTLTGDGYTF	TGTGCCAGCACCCTCACGGGGGATGGCTACACCTTC
TRBD2	14	TRBV20-1	TRBJ2-7	many	CSATASGRDYEQYF	TGCAGTGCAACCGCTAGCGGGAGGGACTACGAGCAGTACTTC
TRBD2	15	TRBV20-1	TRBJ2-3	many	CSAPPPTSGSNTQYF	TGCAGTGCTCCCCCTCCGACTAGCGGGAGTAATACGCAGTATTTT
-	14	TRBV5-1	TRBJ1-1	many	CASSLLNLGTEAFF	TGCGCCAGCAGCTTGTTGAATTTGGGCACTGAAGCTTTCTTT
-	13	TRBV16	TRBJ1-1	-	CASTQTANTEAFF	TGTGCCAGCACCCAGACAGCTAACACTGAAGCTTTCTTT
-	10	TRBV29-1	TRBJ1-2	many	CSVADYGYTF	TGCAGCGTAGCCGACTATGGCTACACCTTC
-	18	TRBV11-2	TRBJ1-4	many	CASSLGQDIVATNEKLFF	TGTGCCAGCAGCTTAGGCCAGGATATAGTTGCAACTAATGAAAAACTGTTTTTT
-	18	TRBV20-1	TRBJ2-7	many	CSARESMGSSPSPYEQYF	TGCAGTGCTAGAGAGTCGATGGGGTCTTCACCCTCTCCCTACGAGCAGTACTTC
TRBD1	16	TRBV5-6	TRBJ2-2	many	CASSKPGQGVYGELFF	TGTGCCAGCAGCAAGCCGGGACAGGGTGTCTACGGGGAGCTGTTTTTT
TRBD2	15	TRBV5-1	TRBJ2-3	few	CASRIAGPSTDTQYF	TGCGCCAGCAGGATAGCGGGTCCTAGCACAGATACGCAGTATTTT
TRBD2	19	TRBV6-5	TRBJ2-7	many	CASSYRPPGGLAGSYEQYF	TGTGCCAGCAGTTACCGCCCCCCCGGGGGGCTAGCGGGATCCTACGAGCAGTACTTC
-	13	TRBV29-1	TRBJ1-1	once	CSVDSGVDTEAFF	TGCAGCGTTGATTCTGGGGTCGACACTGAAGCTTTCTTT
TRBD1	14	TRBV18	TRBJ2-1	many	CASSPGTGQNEQFF	TGTGCCAGCTCACCAGGGACAGGTCAAAATGAGCAGTTCTTC
-	13	TRBV5-1	TRBJ2-7	-	CASRLDRTYEQYF	TGCGCCAGCAGGCTGGACAGAACCTACGAGCAGTACTTC